The 15 T cell receptor beta chains in this list originate from one sample, sequenced in a study of T cells in localized non-small cell lung cancer. Generated by immunoSEQ multiplex PCR, the TCRdb table keeps only in-frame clones and is missing some. The repertoire includes approximately 43,000 clones, 86% of them detected once, and about 7% sits in the top ten. Sequences were derived from peripheral blood, sampled before any cancer treatment. These TCRs come from a woman aged 18 to 50 with stage III lung adenocarcinoma.

This chain joins TRBV5-1 and TRBJ1-6; 10 bases are a match to TRBD1. The CDR3 length is 16 residues. Germline values: CDR1 SGHRS, CDR2 YFSETQ. V lost 3 bases to trimming and J lost 5 bases; unmatched junction nucleotides: 5. CDR3 DNA: TGCGCCAGCAGCTGGACAGGGGGTAGTGATAATTCACCCCTCCACTTT. Its translation: CASSWTGGSDNSPLHF.

The table lists this clone with a few counts. The chain has TRBV19 and TRBJ1-2; no definite D call. CDR3 size: 13 residues. Trimming took 9 bases from V and 0 from J, leaving 11 bases between them. CDR1 and CDR2 (germline): LNHDA, SQIVND (reference sequence). The DNA of the CDR3 is TGTGCCAGCGCAACAATTTCTAACTATGGCTACACCTTC. This sequence encodes CASATISNYGYTF. Together with reference TRBV19 and TRBJ1-2, the CDR3 gives the full variable domain: DGGITQSPKYLFRKEGQNVTLSCEQNLNHDAMYWYRQDPGQGLRLIYYSQIVNDFQKGDIAEGYSVSREKKESFPLTVTSAQKNPTAFYLCASATISNYGYTFGSGTRLTVV.

There are a few counts of this clone. The gene calls are TRBV5-5 and TRBJ1-6; D unclear. V lost 6 bases and J 4 bases, leaving 17 bases between the germline ends. The V gene's germline CDR1 is SGHKS and CDR2 YYEKEE (reference sequence). This CDR3 has 16 residues. The DNA of the CDR3 is TGTGCCAGCACCTCGGAAGAGGGAGTTTATAATTCACCCCTCCACTTT. Amino acids: CASTSEEGVYNSPLHF. The full variable domain, rest sourced from reference TRBV5-5 and TRBJ1-6, is DAGVTQSPTHLIKTRGQQVTLRCSPISGHKSVSWYQQVLGQGPQFIFQYYEKEERGRGNFPDRFSARQFPNYSSELNVNALLLGDSALYLCASTSEEGVYNSPLHFGNGTRLTVT.

There are a few counts of this clone. The chain carries TRBV11-2 and TRBJ2-5; the match to TRBD2 covers 11 bases. The germline V gene encodes CDR1 SGHAT and CDR2 FQNNGV. The CDR3 is made up of 17 amino acids. V trimming: 5 bases; J trimming: 2 bases; junction bases outside the gene matches: 10. Here the CDR3 reads CASSQTRLAGGQETQYF. CDR3 DNA: TGTGCCAGCAGCCAAACCCGGCTAGCGGGGGGACAAGAGACCCAGTACTTC.

This chain uses TRBV5-1 with TRBJ2-1, with D unresolved. This CDR3 is built from 16 residues. The ends were cut back, 0 bases at V and 0 bases at J, with 10 bases in the middle. The V gene's germline CDR1 is SGHRS and CDR2 YFSETQ. CDR3 residues: CASSLGVASSYNEQFF. CDR3 nucleotides: TGCGCCAGCAGCTTGGGAGTCGCGTCCTCCTACAATGAGCAGTTCTTC.

The V and J genes are TRBV2 and TRBJ2-1; the match to TRBD2 covers 11 bases. The CDR3 totals 14 residues. CDR1 is SNHLY and CDR2 is FYNNEI in the germline V gene. Losses at the gene ends were 6 bases for V and 7 bases for J; bases not matched to a gene: 5. In DNA, the CDR3 is TGTGCCAGCAGAAGTAGCGGGGGGGCAAATGAGCAGTTCTTC. It encodes CASRSSGGANEQFF.

The rearrangement links TRBV12-5 to TRBJ2-2; D possibly corresponds to TRBD1 (5 bases). The CDR3 consists of 13 residues. V gave up 3 bases and J gave up 5 bases, with 7 bases separating them. Looked up from germline, CDR1 is LGHNT and CDR2 is FRNRAP. DNA of the CDR3: TGTGCTAGTGGTTTAGGGGAAACCGGGGAGCTGTTTTTT. It encodes CASGLGETGELFF.

V and J are TRBV7-3 and TRBJ2-1, with 7 bases that match TRBD2. Germline V CDR1 and CDR2: SGHTA, FQGTGA. V lost 5 bases, J lost 5 bases, and 6 bases stayed unmatched. There are 14 residues in the CDR3. As DNA, the CDR3 is TGTGCCAGCAGCCGACTAGCTTACGACAATGAGCAGTTCTTC. Its protein product is CASSRLAYDNEQFF. Full variable domain (rest looked up from reference TRBV7-3 and TRBJ2-1): GAGVSQTPSNKVTEKGKYVELRCDPISGHTALYWYRQSLGQGPEFLIYFQGTGAADDSGLPNDRFFAVRPEGSVSTLKIQRTERGDSAVYLCASSRLAYDNEQFFGPGTRLTVL.

A word on this clone: Within the sample, other DNA sequences also encode this same CDR3. The CDR3 bases are TGTGCCAGCAGTTACTCCGGGGGCTATGGCTACACCTTC. Protein product: CASSYSGGYGYTF. The chain couples TRBV6-5 to TRBJ1-2, with TRBD1 as a possible D gene (5 bases). The CDR3 is 13 residues long. The germline V gene has CDR1 MNHEY and CDR2 SVGAGI. V lost 0 bases and J lost 4, with 6 bases in between.

This clone was counted a few times. This chain uses TRBV19 with TRBJ1-2, with 10 nucleotides matching TRBD1. V dropped 5 bases and J dropped 5; count of bases not matched to a gene: 8. The CDR3 spans 15 residues. Germline CDR1 is LNHDA and CDR2 is SQIVND (reference sequence). The DNA for the CDR3 is TGTGCCAGTAGTGGCTTGGGACAGGGGAATTATGGCTACACCTTC. It specifies CASSGLGQGNYGYTF.

J is TRBJ2-5 and V is TRBV6-1; TRBD2 is a possible D gene (6 bases). Trimming left V 8 bases short and J 3 bases short, with 13 bases between. The length of the CDR3 is 13 residues. Per the germline V gene, CDR1 is MNHNS and CDR2 is SASEGT. DNA for the CDR3: TGTGCCAGCCGTTGGCGGGGAAAAGAGACCCAGTACTTC. It translates to CASRWRGKETQYF.

This clone was counted a few times. V and J are TRBV6-1 and TRBJ1-3, with D maybe TRBD1 (5 bases). CDR3 length equals 14 residues. V was clipped by 5 bases and J by 2 bases, with 10 bases between them. Per the germline V gene, CDR1 is MNHNS and CDR2 is SASEGT. The CDR3 is CASSLGQTGNTIYF. As DNA, the CDR3 is TGTGCCAGCAGTTTGGGGCAAACTGGAAACACCATATATTTT.

This chain uses TRBV2 with TRBJ1-1, with TRBD1 matching 11 bases. V trimming: 4 bases; J trimming: 5 bases; junction bases outside the gene matches: 3. Germline CDR1 and CDR2: SNHLY and FYNNEI. The CDR3 runs to 14 residues. As DNA, the CDR3 is TGTGCCAGCAGTGTGGGACAGGGGGTAACTGAAGCTTTCTTT. The encoded protein is CASSVGQGVTEAFF.

The chain links TRBV5-2 to TRBJ1-5; TRBD1, the table's D call, lacks a check against the DNA. TRBV5-2 is listed as a pseudogene. This CDR3 spans 14 amino acids. CDR3 bases: TGTGCCAGCAGCGCGACAGGATTAGGCCAGCCCCAGCATTTT. Its translation is CASSATGLGQPQHF.

The chain recombines TRBV27 with TRBJ1-4, with D perhaps TRBD1 (5 bases). The germline V gene encodes CDR1 MNHEY and CDR2 SMNVEV (reference sequence). CDR3 length: 14 residues. V was clipped by 6 bases and J by 4 bases, with 12 bases between them. The CDR3 region is CASSWRGFNEKLFF. CDR3 bases: TGTGCCAGCAGCTGGAGGGGCTTTAATGAAAAACTGTTTTTT.